This TCR beta chain stems from a study of cytomegalovirus exposure and HLA in healthy donors. Overall study context: The same platform was used for the 120 validation repertoires and the approximately 670 first-cohort repertoires, a later analysis reported.

As for this clone: Antigen specificity is unknown.

Generated by immunoSEQ multiplex PCR, the TCRdb table keeps only in-frame clones and is missing some. The top ten hold roughly 3% of the sample, which has some 140,000 clones, 80% to 90% seen once. The study's findings and limits: It was confirmed in vitro that a few of the CMV-associated chains were specific for CMV antigens. It was reportedly the case that the classifier diagnosed cytomegalovirus status with high specificity and sensitivity.

The V gene end was trimmed by 4 bases and the J gene end by 2 bases; junction bases not matched to a gene: 2. The CDR3 loop spans 13 amino acids. Germline V lookup: CDR1 SGDLS, CDR2 YYNGEE. The chain has TRBV9 and TRBJ2-7, with 8 positions matching TRBD2. The sample comprised PBMCs. The sequence was obtained from a young man in good health and CMV-seronegative. For the CDR3, the DNA is TGTGCCAGCAGCCCCGGGGGGGCCTACGAGCAGTACTTC. Its protein product is CASSPGGAYEQYF.